The 29 T cell receptor beta chains below all came from one sample that was sequenced in a study of shared clonotypes between healthy human individuals. Profiling relied on immunoSEQ multiplex PCR, and the TCRdb table lists in-frame clones only, not all of them. The sample yields 950,000 to 1,200,000 clones, 70% to 85% seen once. The sample taken for sequencing was memory CD4+ T cells from PBMCs. The subset was: CD45RA-negative fraction. The receptor source for this set is a man younger than 35 in good health. Some clones in this sample may be carry-over from other donors' samples.

This chain uses TRBV11-2 with TRBJ2-5; possibly TRBD1 or TRBD2 for D (5 bases each). Trimming left V 3 bases short and J 6 bases short, with 23 bases between. This CDR3 has 17 amino acids. CDR1 and CDR2 from the germline V gene are SGHAT and FQNNGV. The CDR3 reads CASSLRVGVEPKQTQYF. In nucleotides, the CDR3 is TGTGCCAGCAGCTTGCGGGTAGGGGTGGAACCAAAACAGACCCAGTACTTC.

Notes on this clone: With a much larger clone just one base away, this may be a read error. The CDR3 does not end in the conserved phenylalanine or tryptophan, so this is likely a read error. CDR3 sequence reads: CASSFRAGGYEQYL. CDR3 DNA: TGCGCCAGCAGCTTTCGAGCGGGAGGGTACGAGCAGTACCTC. This chain uses TRBV5-1 with TRBJ2-7, with 10 nucleotides matching TRBD2. The CDR3 covers 14 residues. CDR1 and CDR2 (germline): SGHRS, YFSETQ. V trimming: 2 bases; J trimming: 4 bases; junction bases outside the gene matches: 3.

As to this clone: A much larger clone lies one base from this, so it may be a read error. Other DNA sequences of this sample code for an identical CDR3. The chain carries TRBV7-2 and TRBJ1-2; the D gene is possibly TRBD1 (5 bases). The V end was cut by 6 bases, the J end by 8 bases, with 19 bases between. The CDR3 is 14 amino acids. Germline assignment: CDR1 SGHTA and CDR2 FQGNSA. The CDR3 region is CASSRSGTGSGYTF. As DNA, the CDR3 is TGTGCCAGCAGTCGTAGCGGGACGGGGAGCGGCTACACCTTC.

Points on this clone: Other nucleotide sequences in the sample specify the same CDR3. V is TRBV28 and J is TRBJ2-5; D remains unclear. Germline V gene sequence: CDR1 MDHEN, CDR2 SYDVKM. The CDR3 sequence is 11 residues long. Trimming removed 9 bases at V and 5 bases at J, with 10 bases between. CDR3 sequence reads: CASSTGETQYF. The CDR3 region has the DNA TGTGCCAGTTCGACCGGGGAGACCCAGTACTTC.

The chain has TRBV19 and TRBJ1-3, with no clear D. The CDR3 is 15 amino acids. Trimming stripped 5 bases from V and 6 bases from J, with 17 bases between. CDR1 is LNHDA and CDR2 is SQIVND in the germline V gene (reference sequence). CDR3 nucleotides: TGTGCCAGTAGTCCTAGGACGGTAGTGGCAAACACCATATATTTT. Translating gives CASSPRTVVANTIYF.

As concerns this clone: A much larger clone lies a single base off, so this may be a read error. This specimen includes other DNA sequences encoding the same CDR3. The genes are TRBV30 and TRBJ1-5; 10 positions agree with TRBD1. This CDR3 comprises 15 residues. Germline values: CDR1 GTSNPN, CDR2 SVGIG (reference sequence). CDR3: CAWSTRDRGYQPQHF. The DNA of the CDR3 is TGTGCCTGGAGTACTCGGGACAGGGGATATCAGCCTCAGCATTTT. Combining the CDR3 with reference TRBV30 and TRBJ1-5 gives the whole variable domain SQTIHQWPATLVQPVGSPLSLECTVEGTSNPNLYWYRQAAGRGLQLLFYSVGIGQISSEVPQNLSASRPQDRQFILSSKKLLLSDSGFYLCAWSTRDRGYQPQHFGDGTRLSIL.

In its sample, this clone was seen a few times. V and J are TRBV7-3 and TRBJ2-1, with 8 bases matching TRBD1. The CDR3 is 13 amino acids. Germline CDR1 is SGHTA and CDR2 is FQGTGA. The junction had 9 bases not matched to a gene; V was cut back by 5 bases and J by 12 bases. CDR3 protein: CASSLDREYGQFF. CDR3 DNA: TGTGCCAGCAGCCTGGACAGGGAATATGGGCAGTTCTTC.

The chain joins TRBV6-1 to TRBJ1-5; no clear D gene. The V end was cut by 6 bases, the J end by 3 bases, with 12 bases between. This CDR3 spans 14 amino acids. Per germline, CDR1 MNHNS and CDR2 SASEGT. CDR3 sequence reads: CASSPGSFNQPQHF. The CDR3 DNA follows: TGTGCCAGCAGCCCTGGGTCCTTCAATCAGCCCCAGCATTTT.

The chain combines TRBV25-1 with TRBJ1-4, with D hard to call. The CDR3 runs to 15 residues. From germline, CDR1 is MGHDK and CDR2 SYGVNS. V lost 4 bases, J lost 1 base, and 10 bases lay in between. CDR3 region: CASSVPGGTNEKLFF. The CDR3 region has the DNA TGTGCCAGCAGTGTACCGGGAGGAACTAATGAAAAACTGTTTTTT.

This clone was found once. The chain recombines TRBV4-3 with TRBJ2-1; no clear D gene. There are 13 residues in the CDR3. Germline loops: CDR1 LGHNA, CDR2 YSLEER. Trimming took off 0 bases at V and 7 bases at J, with 7 bases between the two ends. CDR3 sequence reads: CASSQDSMNEQFF. The CDR3 region has the DNA TGCGCCAGCAGCCAAGATAGTATGAATGAGCAGTTCTTC.

In regard to this clone: The same CDR3 arises from other DNA sequences in this sample as well. The rearrangement uses TRBV30 and TRBJ1-4; D remains unclear. V lost 0 bases and J 8 bases, leaving 4 bases between the germline ends. The CDR3 spans 11 residues. Per germline, CDR1 GTSNPN and CDR2 SVGIG (reference sequence). The CDR3 region has the DNA TGTGCCTGGAGTGTTAACGAAAAACTGTTTTTT. Translating it yields CAWSVNEKLFF. Drawing the rest from reference TRBV30 and TRBJ1-4, the complete variable domain is SQTIHQWPATLVQPVGSPLSLECTVEGTSNPNLYWYRQAAGRGLQLLFYSVGIGQISSEVPQNLSASRPQDRQFILSSKKLLLSDSGFYLCAWSVNEKLFFGSGTQLSVL.

The chain couples TRBV28 to TRBJ1-5; tentative D call: TRBD1 (5 bases). Trimming stripped 1 base from V and 1 base from J, with 8 bases between. Germline-derived CDR1 and CDR2 are MDHEN and SYDVKM. The CDR3 sequence is 15 residues long. This CDR3 reads CASSLFWDSNQPQHF. The CDR3 DNA sequence: TGTGCCAGCAGTTTATTCTGGGACAGCAATCAGCCCCAGCATTTT.

The chain recombines TRBV12-5 with TRBJ2-5; no reliable D call. The J call is doubtful: the DNA matches TRBJ2-7 better. Germline V gene data show CDR1 as LGHNT and CDR2 as FRNRAP. CDR3 length: 12 amino acids. The CDR3 is CASSSGFYEQYF. CDR3 nucleotide sequence: TGTGCTAGTTCGTCGGGTTTCTACGAGCAGTACTTC.

On this clone itself: This CDR3 is also generated by other DNA sequences in the sample. V and J are TRBV12-5 and TRBJ2-3, with D hard to call. The CDR3 spans 13 residues. With 3 bases removed from V and 1 base from J, the gap between germline ends came to 5 bases. Germline CDR1 is LGHNT and CDR2 is FRNRAP. CDR3 in DNA: TGTGCTAGTGGTTTACTCGGCACAGATACGCAGTATTTT. Translating it yields CASGLLGTDTQYF.

On this clone: Other DNA sequences in this specimen translate into the identical CDR3. The CDR3 region is CASSLGAGFSYEQYF. The CDR3 region has the DNA TGTGCCAGCAGCTTAGGGGCGGGGTTCTCCTACGAGCAGTACTTC. V usage is TRBV7-9 and J usage is TRBJ2-7; TRBD2 is a possible D gene (6 bases). V lost 1 base and J lost 0, with 10 bases in between. The CDR3 covers 15 residues. Germline V gene data show CDR1 as SEHNR and CDR2 as FQNEAQ (reference sequence). Variable domain in full (rest from reference TRBV7-9 and TRBJ2-7): DTGVSQNPRHKITKRGQNVTFRCDPISEHNRLYWYRQTLGQGPEFLTYFQNEAQLEKSRLLSDRFSAERPKGSFSTLEIQRTEQGDSAMYLCASSLGAGFSYEQYFGPGTRLTVT.

The chain uses TRBV4-3 and TRBJ2-1; TRBD2 might be the D (5 bases). Germline CDR1 reads LGHNA; CDR2 reads YSLEER. Trimming took 0 bases from V and 9 from J, leaving 12 bases between them. The CDR3 runs to 14 residues. CDR3 amino acids: CASSQEPSAGEQFF. The DNA of the CDR3 is TGCGCCAGCAGCCAAGAGCCCAGCGCGGGTGAGCAGTTCTTC.

V gene TRBV7-2 combines with J gene TRBJ2-7, with D possibly being TRBD2 (5 bases). CDR1 and CDR2 from the germline V gene are SGHTA and FQGNSA. V lost 6 bases and J 3 bases, leaving 21 bases between the germline ends. This CDR3 has 16 amino acids. CDR3: CASSPAGGLRLYEQYF. The CDR3 DNA reads as TGTGCCAGCAGTCCCGCCGGCGGACTGAGACTCTACGAGCAGTACTTC.

V and J are TRBV18 and TRBJ1-3, with a weak D call TRBD1 (6 bases). CDR3 length: 17 amino acids. With 3 bases removed from V and 0 bases from J, the gap between germline ends came to 15 bases. The germline V gene has CDR1 KGHSH and CDR2 LQKENI. The CDR3 sequence is CASSPQPDRSSGNTIYF. The CDR3 coding sequence is TGTGCCAGCTCACCTCAACCCGACAGGAGCTCTGGAAACACCATATATTTT.

The chain is built from TRBV28 and TRBJ1-2; 7 nucleotides line up with TRBD1. J gave up 4 bases and V 2 bases, and 7 bases lay outside the gene matches. Germline CDR1 is MDHEN and CDR2 is SYDVKM. This CDR3 spans 15 amino acids. CDR3 DNA: TGTGCCAGCAGTTTAAGGGGGCAGGTCGTCTATGGCTACACCTTC. It specifies CASSLRGQVVYGYTF.

Comments on this clone: A junction boundary mismatches the germline segment, possibly from a read error. This rearrangement joins TRBV15 to TRBJ1-4; D not certain. This CDR3 is built from 17 residues. Germline lookup yields CDR1 LNHNV and CDR2 YYDKDF (reference sequence). CDR3 coding DNA: TGTGCCACCGGCAGCCGGCCGATCCGGGATGACAATGAAAAACTGTTTTTT. It is translated as CATGSRPIRDDNEKLFF.

This rearrangement joins TRBV27 to TRBJ1-4, with TRBD1 as a possible D gene (6 bases). Germline CDR1 and CDR2: MNHEY and SMNVEV (reference sequence). Trimming shortened V by 9 bases and J by 7 bases, and 18 bases separated the two germline ends. The CDR3 spans 14 residues. This CDR3 reads CASTKGGGVEKLFF. CDR3 nucleotide sequence: TGTGCCAGTACAAAGGGGGGGGGAGTTGAAAAACTGTTTTTT.

V usage is TRBV30 and J usage is TRBJ1-5; no reliable D call. CDR1 and CDR2 from the germline V gene are GTSNPN and SVGIG (reference sequence). The CDR3 contains 13 residues. Trimming took off 2 bases at V and 0 bases at J, with 5 bases between the two ends. As DNA, the CDR3 is TGTGCCTGGAGTAAGGCTAGCAATCAGCCCCAGCATTTT. Translated, it gives CAWSKASNQPQHF.

This chain joins TRBV6-1 and TRBJ2-1; no firm D call. Germline CDR1 MNHNS, CDR2 SASEGT. The CDR3 is 15 amino acids. V dropped 2 bases and J dropped 9 bases, with 17 bases sitting between them. The CDR3 DNA reads as TGTGCCAGCAGTGAATATTTGGACCCCGCGGTTGAGCAGTTCTTC. Its protein is CASSEYLDPAVEQFF.

Many counts were recorded for this clone. The chain is built from TRBV5-1 and TRBJ2-1; TRBD2 aligns across 8 bases. This CDR3 spans 16 amino acids. The germline CDR1 and CDR2 sequences are SGHRS and YFSETQ. V trimming: 0 bases; J trimming: 4 bases; junction bases outside the gene matches: 6. CDR3 nucleotides: TGCGCCAGCAGCTTGGGGACTAGCCCAACTTACAATGAGCAGTTCTTC. This encodes CASSLGTSPTYNEQFF.

The chain has TRBV18 and TRBJ1-1; D is ambiguous. CDR1 and CDR2 (germline): KGHSH, LQKENI. CDR3 length: 14 amino acids. The V end was cut by 3 bases, the J end by 1 base, with 9 bases between. The CDR3 sequence is CASSPAGPNTEAFF. CDR3 DNA sequence: TGTGCCAGCTCACCGGCAGGACCGAACACTGAAGCTTTCTTT.

This chain connects TRBV5-1 to TRBJ1-1; 9 bases agree with TRBD1. The CDR3 runs to 14 residues. The germline gives CDR1 SGHRS, CDR2 YFSETQ. Germline trimming cut 3 bases from V and 10 bases from J; bases unmatched to any gene: 10. The CDR3 region has the DNA TGCGCCAGCAGCTATGACAGGGGGAACCTTTCAGCTTTCTTT. This encodes CASSYDRGNLSAFF.

The rearrangement links TRBV5-1 to TRBJ2-5; 8 nucleotides match TRBD2. Germline V gene data show CDR1 as SGHRS and CDR2 as YFSETQ. The CDR3 runs to 16 residues. Germline trimming cut 3 bases from V and 3 bases from J; bases unmatched to any gene: 10. The DNA for the CDR3 is TGCGCCAGCAGCTCGACGACTAGCGTTGGGGAAGAGACCCAGTACTTC. Its protein product is CASSSTTSVGEETQYF.

This clone was counted at least ten times. The rearrangement links TRBV19 to TRBJ2-7; D possibly corresponds to TRBD1 (6 bases). CDR3 size: 15 residues. Germline V CDR1 and CDR2: LNHDA, SQIVND (reference sequence). Between the trimmed V and J ends, which lost 6 bases and 7 bases, there was a span of 22 bases. This CDR3 reads CASRGTGTSGLEQYF. Written as DNA, the CDR3 is TGTGCCAGTAGGGGAACCGGGACAAGTGGCCTGGAGCAGTACTTC.

The chain links TRBV28 to TRBJ1-2; 7 bases align to TRBD1. Germline V lookup: CDR1 MDHEN, CDR2 SYDVKM. The trim removed 3 bases at V and 0 bases at J, leaving 4 bases unmatched. The CDR3 consists of 15 residues. Here the CDR3 DNA reads TGTGCCAGCAGTTTCCTAGGGGGCCCTAACTATGGCTACACCTTC. Translating it yields CASSFLGGPNYGYTF.